The source of this T cell receptor beta chain is a study of T-cell memory formation after mild COVID-19. Regarding the study as a whole: Confirmation of SARS-CoV-2 specificity was lacking for second-wave clones peaking day 37. A balance of CD4 and CD8 characterized clones contracting day 15 to 85, whereas later expanders leaned CD4+.

This clonotype was seen only a few times. What it binds is unknown. Sample barcodes and UMIs were carried by the TCR alpha and TCR beta cDNA libraries that 5'RACE generated with constant-segment primers. Using its own MiXCR run on the 5' RACE reads, TCRdb lists one record per CDR3 protein. This sample carries 350,000 to 500,000 distinct CDR3 sequences, roughly 17% of them seen once, and the ten largest clones take around a fifth. CDR3 length equals 15 residues. Trimming shortened V by 1 base and J by 0 bases, and 9 bases separated the two germline ends. The sequence came from a man between 18 and 35 years old who had mild COVID-19 (a few samples of this study predate the infection). Cell type and time point are not known. V and J are TRBV12-3 or TRBV12-4 and TRBJ1-2, with no clear D. The sample taken for sequencing was PBMCs or a T cell subset sorted from them (not recorded which). CDR3 sequence: CASSLVTGANYGYTF. As DNA, the CDR3 is TGTGCCAGCAGTTTAGTAACCGGAGCTAACTATGGCTACACCTTC.